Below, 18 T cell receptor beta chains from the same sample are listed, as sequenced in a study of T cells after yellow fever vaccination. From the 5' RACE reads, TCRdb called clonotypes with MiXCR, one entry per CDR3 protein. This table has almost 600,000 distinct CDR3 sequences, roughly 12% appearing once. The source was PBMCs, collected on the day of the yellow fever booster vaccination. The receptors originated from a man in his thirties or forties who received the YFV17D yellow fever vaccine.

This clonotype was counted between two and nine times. CDR3 coding DNA: TGTGCCAGTATGTCGGGAGCACTGCAGTACTTC. Translated, it gives CASMSGALQYF. The chain carries TRBV19 and TRBJ2-7; D is possibly TRBD2 (6 bases). CDR1 is LNHDA, CDR2 SQIVND, per germline (reference sequence). This CDR3 contains 11 residues. V was cut by 7 bases and J by 9 bases, with 13 bases left in between.

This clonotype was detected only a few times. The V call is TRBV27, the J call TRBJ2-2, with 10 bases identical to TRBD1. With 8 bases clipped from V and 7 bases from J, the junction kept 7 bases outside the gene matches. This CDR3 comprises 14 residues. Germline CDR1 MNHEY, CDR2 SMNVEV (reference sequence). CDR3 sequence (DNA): TGTGCCAGCTCGGGACAGGGGCATAACGGGGAGCTGTTTTTT. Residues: CASSGQGHNGELFF.

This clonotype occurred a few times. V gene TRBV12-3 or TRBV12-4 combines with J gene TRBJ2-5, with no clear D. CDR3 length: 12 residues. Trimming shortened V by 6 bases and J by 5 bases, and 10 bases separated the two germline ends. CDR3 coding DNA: TGTGCCAGCAGCCTGACTTCTGAGACCCAGTACTTC. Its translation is CASSLTSETQYF.

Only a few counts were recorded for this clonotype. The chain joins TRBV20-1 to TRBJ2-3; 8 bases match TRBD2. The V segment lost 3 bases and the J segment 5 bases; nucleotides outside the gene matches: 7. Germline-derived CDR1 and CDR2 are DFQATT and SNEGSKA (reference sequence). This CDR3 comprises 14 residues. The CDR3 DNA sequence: TGCAGTGCTAGTCCCTCGGGAGGGTTAGATACGCAGTATTTT. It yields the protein CSASPSGGLDTQYF.

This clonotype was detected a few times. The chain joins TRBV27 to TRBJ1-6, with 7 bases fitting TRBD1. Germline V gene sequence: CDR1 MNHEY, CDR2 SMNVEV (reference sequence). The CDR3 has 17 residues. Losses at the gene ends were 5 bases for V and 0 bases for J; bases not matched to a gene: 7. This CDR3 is CASSAGQLSSYNSPLHF. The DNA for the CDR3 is TGTGCCAGCAGTGCGGGACAGCTGAGCTCCTATAATTCACCCCTCCACTTT.

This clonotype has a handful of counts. The CDR3 DNA sequence: TGTGCCAGTACTGACGCCGGAGGAGCTTTCTTT. Its protein product is CASTDAGGAFF. The V and J genes are TRBV19 and TRBJ1-1, with D uncertain. V gave up 7 bases and J gave up 10 bases, with 13 bases separating them. There are 11 residues in the CDR3. From germline, CDR1 is LNHDA and CDR2 SQIVND (reference sequence).

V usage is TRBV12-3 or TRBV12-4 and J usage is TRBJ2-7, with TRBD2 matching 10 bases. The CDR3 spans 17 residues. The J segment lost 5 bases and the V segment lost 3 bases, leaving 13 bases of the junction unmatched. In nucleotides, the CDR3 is TGTGCCAGCAGTTTTAGTATAGCTAGCGGGAGTTCCCACGAGCAGTACTTC. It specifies CASSFSIASGSSHEQYF.

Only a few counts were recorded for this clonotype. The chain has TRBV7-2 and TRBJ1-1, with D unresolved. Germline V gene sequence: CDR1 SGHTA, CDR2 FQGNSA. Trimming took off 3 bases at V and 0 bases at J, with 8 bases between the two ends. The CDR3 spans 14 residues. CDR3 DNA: TGTGCCAGCAGCTTCTTACAGATGAACACTGAAGCTTTCTTT. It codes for CASSFLQMNTEAFF. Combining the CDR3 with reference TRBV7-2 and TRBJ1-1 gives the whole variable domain GAGVSQSPSNKVTEKGKDVELRCDPISGHTALYWYRQSLGQGLEFLIYFQGNSAPDKSGLPSDRFSAERTGGSVSTLTIQRTQQEDSAVYLCASSFLQMNTEAFFGQGTRLTVV.

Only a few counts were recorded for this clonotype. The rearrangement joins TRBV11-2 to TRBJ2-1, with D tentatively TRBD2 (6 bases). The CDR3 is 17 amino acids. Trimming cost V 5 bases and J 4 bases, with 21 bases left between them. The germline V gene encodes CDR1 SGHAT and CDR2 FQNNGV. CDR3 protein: CASSMTSGTGGYNEQFF. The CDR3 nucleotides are TGTGCCAGCAGCATGACCTCCGGGACTGGGGGTTACAATGAGCAGTTCTTC.

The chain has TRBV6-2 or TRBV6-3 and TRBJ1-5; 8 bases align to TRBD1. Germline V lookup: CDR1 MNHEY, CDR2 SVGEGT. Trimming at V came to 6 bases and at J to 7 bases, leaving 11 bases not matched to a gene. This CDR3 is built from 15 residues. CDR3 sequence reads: CASRSPGQGNQPQHF. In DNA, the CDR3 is TGTGCCAGCAGGAGCCCCGGACAGGGAAACCAGCCCCAGCATTTT.

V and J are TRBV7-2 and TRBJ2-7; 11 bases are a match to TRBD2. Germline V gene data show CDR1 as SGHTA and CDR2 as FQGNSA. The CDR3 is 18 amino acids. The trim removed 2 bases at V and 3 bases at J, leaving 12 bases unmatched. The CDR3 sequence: CASSLTLGSSGGFYEQYF. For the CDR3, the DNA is TGTGCCAGCAGCTTAACACTAGGGTCTAGCGGGGGGTTCTACGAGCAGTACTTC.

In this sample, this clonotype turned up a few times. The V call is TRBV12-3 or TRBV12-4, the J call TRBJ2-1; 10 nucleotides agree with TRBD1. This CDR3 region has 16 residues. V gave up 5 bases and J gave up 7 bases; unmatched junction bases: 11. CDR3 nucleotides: TGTGCCAGCAGTGCCCGGGGGACAGGGGTTATGAATGAGCAGTTCTTC. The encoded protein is CASSARGTGVMNEQFF.

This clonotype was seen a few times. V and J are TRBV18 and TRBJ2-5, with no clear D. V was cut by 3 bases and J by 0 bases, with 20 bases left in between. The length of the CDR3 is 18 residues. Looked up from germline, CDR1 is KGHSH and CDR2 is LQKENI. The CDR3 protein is CASSPGTREPPYQETQYF. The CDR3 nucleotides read TGTGCCAGCTCACCTGGTACCCGCGAACCGCCGTACCAAGAGACCCAGTACTTC.

Written as DNA, the CDR3 is TGTGCCAGTAGTACCGGACTAGCGGGAGGCTACAATGAGCAGTTCTTC. Translating it yields CASSTGLAGGYNEQFF. The V call is TRBV19, the J call TRBJ2-1; 14 bases map to TRBD2. Germline trimming cut 4 bases from V and 3 bases from J; bases unmatched to any gene: 2. The CDR3 is made up of 16 amino acids. CDR1 and CDR2 (germline): LNHDA, SQIVND (reference sequence).

DNA of the CDR3: TGTGCCAGCAGTTTAGGCGGGGGGCGTCTAGTTGGGGAGCTGTTTTTT. Protein product: CASSLGGGRLVGELFF. V and J are TRBV27 and TRBJ2-2, with TRBD2 matching 8 bases. CDR1 is MNHEY and CDR2 is SMNVEV in the germline V gene (reference sequence). J lost 8 bases, V lost 2 bases, and 10 bases had no gene match. The length of the CDR3 is 16 residues.

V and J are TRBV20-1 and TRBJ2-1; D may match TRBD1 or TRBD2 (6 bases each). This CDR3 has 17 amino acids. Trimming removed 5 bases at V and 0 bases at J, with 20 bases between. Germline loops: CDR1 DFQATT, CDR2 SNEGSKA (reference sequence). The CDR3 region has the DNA TGCAGTGCTCAAGGGAGGACAGTTCTTTTCTCCTACAATGAGCAGTTCTTC. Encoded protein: CSAQGRTVLFSYNEQFF.

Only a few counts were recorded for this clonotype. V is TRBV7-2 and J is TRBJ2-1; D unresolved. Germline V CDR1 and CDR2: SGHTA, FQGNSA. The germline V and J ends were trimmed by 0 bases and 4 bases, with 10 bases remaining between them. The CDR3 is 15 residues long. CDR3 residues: CASSLARPEYNEQFF. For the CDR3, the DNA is TGTGCCAGCAGCTTAGCGCGACCGGAATACAATGAGCAGTTCTTC.

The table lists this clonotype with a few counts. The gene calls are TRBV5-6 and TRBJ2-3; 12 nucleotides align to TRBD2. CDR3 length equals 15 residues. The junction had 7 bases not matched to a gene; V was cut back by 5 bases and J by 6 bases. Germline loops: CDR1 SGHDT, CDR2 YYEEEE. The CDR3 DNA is TGTGCCAGCAGACGGACTAGCGGGACGTGGGATACGCAGTATTTT. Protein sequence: CASRRTSGTWDTQYF.